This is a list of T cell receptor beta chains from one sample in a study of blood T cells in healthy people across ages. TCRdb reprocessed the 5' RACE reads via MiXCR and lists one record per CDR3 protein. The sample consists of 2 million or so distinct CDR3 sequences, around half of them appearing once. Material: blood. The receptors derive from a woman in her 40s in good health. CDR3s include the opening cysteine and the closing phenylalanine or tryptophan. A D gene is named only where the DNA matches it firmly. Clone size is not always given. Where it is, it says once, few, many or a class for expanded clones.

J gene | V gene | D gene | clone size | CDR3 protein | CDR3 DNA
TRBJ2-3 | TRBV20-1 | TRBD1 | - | CSARDRGRGDTQYF | TGCAGTGCTAGAGATAGGGGGCGAGGTGATACGCAGTATTTT
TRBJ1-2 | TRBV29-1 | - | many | CSVEAGPWSGYTF | TGCAGCGTTGAAGCGGGACCCTGGAGTGGCTACACCTTC
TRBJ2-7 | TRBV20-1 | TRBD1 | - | CSAPRDRGHEQYF | TGCAGTGCTCCTAGGGACAGGGGCCACGAGCAGTACTTC
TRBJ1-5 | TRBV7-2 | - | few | CASSRKGEGYQPQHF | TGTGCCAGCAGCAGAAAGGGGGAAGGATATCAGCCCCAGCATTTT
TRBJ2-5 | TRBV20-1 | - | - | CSARDVRQEKETQYF | TGCAGTGCTAGAGACGTAAGACAGGAGAAAGAGACCCAGTACTTC
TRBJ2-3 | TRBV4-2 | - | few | CASSQAGPDTQYF | TGTGCCAGCAGCCAAGCCGGCCCAGATACGCAGTATTTT
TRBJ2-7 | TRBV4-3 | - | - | CASSQARSRGCEQYF | TGCGCCAGCAGCCAAGCTCGGAGTCGTGGGTGCGAGCAGTACTTC
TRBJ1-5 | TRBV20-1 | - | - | CSARPGPPNQPQHF | TGCAGTGCTAGACCCGGACCGCCAAATCAGCCCCAGCATTTT
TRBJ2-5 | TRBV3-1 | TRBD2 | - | CANSPSGGETQYF | TGTGCCAACAGCCCTAGCGGGGGAGAGACCCAGTACTTC
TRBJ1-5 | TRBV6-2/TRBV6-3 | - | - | CASSYSMRNQPQHF | TGTGCCAGCAGTTACTCGATGAGAAATCAGCCCCAGCATTTT
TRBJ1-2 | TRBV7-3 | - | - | CAGSLGGVGGYTF | TGTGCCGGCAGCTTAGGGGGGGTAGGTGGCTACACCTTC
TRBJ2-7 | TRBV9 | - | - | CASSVAGSISRQYF | TGTGCCAGCAGCGTAGCCGGGAGTATATCACGGCAGTACTTC
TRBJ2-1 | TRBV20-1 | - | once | CSATSPRGGFNEQFF | TGCAGTGCTACCAGCCCCAGGGGAGGGTTTAATGAGCAGTTCTTC
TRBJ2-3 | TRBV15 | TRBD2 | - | CATSGGLAGGTDTQYF | TGTGCCACCAGCGGGGGACTAGCGGGGGGAACAGATACGCAGTATTTT
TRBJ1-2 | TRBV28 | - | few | CASGQGPNYGYTF | TGTGCCAGTGGTCAGGGCCCTAACTATGGCTACACCTTC
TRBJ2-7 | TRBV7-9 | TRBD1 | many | CASSLVGTGSYEQYF | TGTGCCAGCAGTTTAGTTGGGACAGGGTCTTACGAGCAGTACTTC
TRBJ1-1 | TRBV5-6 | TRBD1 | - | CASSLTLGATGNDGAFF | TGTGCCAGCAGCTTGACATTAGGTGCGACAGGGAATGATGGAGCTTTCTTT
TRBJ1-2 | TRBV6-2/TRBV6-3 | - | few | CASRTTVSGGYTF | TGTGCCAGCAGAACGACAGTGTCTGGTGGCTACACCTTC
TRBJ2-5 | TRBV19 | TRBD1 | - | CARSIDHTGGGETQYF | TGTGCCAGAAGTATAGACCATACAGGGGGCGGCGAGACCCAGTACTTC
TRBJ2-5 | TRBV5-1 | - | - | CASSFLTGQATQYF | TGCGCCAGCAGCTTCCTAACAGGGCAAGCGACCCAGTACTTC
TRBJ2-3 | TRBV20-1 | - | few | CSAPIRSRGDTQYF | TGCAGTGCTCCTATCAGGTCGCGGGGAGATACGCAGTATTTT
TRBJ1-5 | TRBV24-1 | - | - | CATSEQGGQPQHF | TGTGCCACCAGTGAACAGGGTGGTCAGCCCCAGCATTTT
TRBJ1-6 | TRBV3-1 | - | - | CASSQGQAVPPLHF | TGTGCCAGCAGCCAAGGACAGGCGGTGCCACCCCTCCACTTT
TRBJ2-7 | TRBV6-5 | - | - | CASSRGPPYEQYF | TGTGCCAGCAGTCGAGGGCCACCCTACGAGCAGTACTTC
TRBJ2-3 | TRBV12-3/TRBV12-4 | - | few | CASSEGQGSDTQYF | TGTGCCAGCAGTGAGGGGCAGGGTTCAGATACGCAGTATTTT